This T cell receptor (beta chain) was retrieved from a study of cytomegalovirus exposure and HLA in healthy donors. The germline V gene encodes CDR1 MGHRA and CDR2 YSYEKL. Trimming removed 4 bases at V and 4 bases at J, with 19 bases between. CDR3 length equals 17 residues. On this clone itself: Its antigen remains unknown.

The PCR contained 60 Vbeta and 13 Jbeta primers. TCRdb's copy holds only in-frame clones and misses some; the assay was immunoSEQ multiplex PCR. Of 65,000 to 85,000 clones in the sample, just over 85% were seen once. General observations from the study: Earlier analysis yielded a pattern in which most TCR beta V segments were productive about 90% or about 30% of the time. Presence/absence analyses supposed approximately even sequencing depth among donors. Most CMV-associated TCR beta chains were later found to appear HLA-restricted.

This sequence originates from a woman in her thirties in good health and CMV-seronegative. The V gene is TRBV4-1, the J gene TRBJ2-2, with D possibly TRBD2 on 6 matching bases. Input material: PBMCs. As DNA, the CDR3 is TGCGCCAGCAGCCTGATTCCCCTGGGCGGGATCACCGGGGAGCTGTTTTTT. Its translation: CASSLIPLGGITGELFF.